What follows describes a single T cell receptor beta chain. This entry is derived from a study of blood T cell repertoires in COVID-19. Study as a whole: Acute-phase and convalescent COVID-19 samples originated in the United States, Italy and Spain.

The CDR3 is made up of 13 amino acids. Germline V gives CDR1 MDHEN, CDR2 SYDVKM. Deletions cut 6 bases from V and 4 bases from J, with 12 bases between. Using immunoSEQ multiplex PCR, the repertoire was profiled, and TCRdb retains in-frame clones only, with some absent. The profile shows some 150,000 clones, about 79% of them singletons. This chain joins TRBV28 and TRBJ1-2; unclear D gene. Sequences were obtained from peripheral blood. The sequence derives from an elderly woman with active or convalescent COVID-19. The CDR3 nucleotides are TGTGCCAGCAGCCGGAGCCGGGGCTATGGCTACACCTTC. Amino acids: CASSRSRGYGYTF.